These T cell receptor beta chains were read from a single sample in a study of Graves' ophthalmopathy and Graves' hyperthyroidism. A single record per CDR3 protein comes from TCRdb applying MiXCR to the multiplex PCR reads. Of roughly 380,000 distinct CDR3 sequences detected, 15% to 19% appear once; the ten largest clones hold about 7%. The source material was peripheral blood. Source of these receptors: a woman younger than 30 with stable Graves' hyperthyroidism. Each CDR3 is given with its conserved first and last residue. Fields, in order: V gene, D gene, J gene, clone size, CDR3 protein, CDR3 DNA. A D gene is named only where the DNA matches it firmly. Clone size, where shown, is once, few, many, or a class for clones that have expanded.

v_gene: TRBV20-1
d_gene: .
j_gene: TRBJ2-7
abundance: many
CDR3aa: CSALGGHLLEQYF
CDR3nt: TGCAGTGCTCTTGGGGGACACTTGCTCGAGCAGTACTTC

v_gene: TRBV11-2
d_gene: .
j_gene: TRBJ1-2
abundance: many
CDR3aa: CASSFRTTGISDGYTF
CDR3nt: TGTGCCAGCAGCTTCCGCACTACAGGGATTTCGGATGGCTACACCTTC

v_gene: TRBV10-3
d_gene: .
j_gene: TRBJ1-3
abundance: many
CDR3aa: CAISPTSGNTIYF
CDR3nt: TGTGCCATCAGTCCCACCTCTGGAAACACCATATATTTT

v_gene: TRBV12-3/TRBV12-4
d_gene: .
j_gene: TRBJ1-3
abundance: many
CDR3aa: CASSRNTIYF
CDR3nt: TGTGCCAGCAGCCGAAACACCATATATTTT

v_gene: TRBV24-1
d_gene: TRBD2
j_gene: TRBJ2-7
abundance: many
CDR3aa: CATSDPSGGRSYEQYF
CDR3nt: TGTGCCACCAGTGATCCTAGCGGGGGCCGCTCCTACGAGCAGTACTTC

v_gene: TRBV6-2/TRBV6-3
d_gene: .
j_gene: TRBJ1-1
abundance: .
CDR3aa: CASSYGSDTEAFF
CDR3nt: TGTGCCAGCAGTTATGGGTCTGACACTGAAGCTTTCTTT

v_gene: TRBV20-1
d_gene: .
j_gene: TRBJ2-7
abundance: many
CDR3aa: CSARDPRRTYEQYF
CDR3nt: TGCAGTGCTAGAGATCCGCGGCGTACCTACGAGCAGTACTTC

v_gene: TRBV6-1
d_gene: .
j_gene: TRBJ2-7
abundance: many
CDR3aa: CASSDGLIYEQYF
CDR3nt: TGTGCCAGCAGTGATGGACTTATATACGAGCAGTACTTC

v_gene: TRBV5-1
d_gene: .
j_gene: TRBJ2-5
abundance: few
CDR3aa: CASSPISSALEGTQYF
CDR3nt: TGCGCCAGCAGCCCAATCTCCTCGGCTCTTGAGGGGACCCAGTACTTC

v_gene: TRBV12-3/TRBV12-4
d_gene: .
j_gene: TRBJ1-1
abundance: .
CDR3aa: CASIFGATNTEAFF
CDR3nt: TGTGCCAGCATTTTCGGGGCAACGAACACTGAAGCTTTCTTT

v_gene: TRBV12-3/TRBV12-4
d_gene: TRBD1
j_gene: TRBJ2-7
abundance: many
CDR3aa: CASSESTGGDEQYF
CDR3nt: TGTGCCAGCAGTGAATCGACAGGGGGTGACGAGCAGTACTTC

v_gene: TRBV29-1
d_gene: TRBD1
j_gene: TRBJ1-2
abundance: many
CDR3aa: CSVTPRTGEIDHYGYTF
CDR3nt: TGCAGCGTTACCCCCCGGACAGGGGAAATTGATCACTATGGCTACACCTTC

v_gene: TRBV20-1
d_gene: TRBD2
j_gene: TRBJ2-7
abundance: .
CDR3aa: CSGELAASYEQYF
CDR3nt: TGCAGTGGGGAACTAGCGGCCTCCTACGAGCAGTACTTC

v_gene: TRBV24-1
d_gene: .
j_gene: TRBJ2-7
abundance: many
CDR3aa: CATSDPGGLPGEQYF
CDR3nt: TGTGCCACCAGTGACCCTGGGGGGCTCCCGGGCGAGCAGTACTTC